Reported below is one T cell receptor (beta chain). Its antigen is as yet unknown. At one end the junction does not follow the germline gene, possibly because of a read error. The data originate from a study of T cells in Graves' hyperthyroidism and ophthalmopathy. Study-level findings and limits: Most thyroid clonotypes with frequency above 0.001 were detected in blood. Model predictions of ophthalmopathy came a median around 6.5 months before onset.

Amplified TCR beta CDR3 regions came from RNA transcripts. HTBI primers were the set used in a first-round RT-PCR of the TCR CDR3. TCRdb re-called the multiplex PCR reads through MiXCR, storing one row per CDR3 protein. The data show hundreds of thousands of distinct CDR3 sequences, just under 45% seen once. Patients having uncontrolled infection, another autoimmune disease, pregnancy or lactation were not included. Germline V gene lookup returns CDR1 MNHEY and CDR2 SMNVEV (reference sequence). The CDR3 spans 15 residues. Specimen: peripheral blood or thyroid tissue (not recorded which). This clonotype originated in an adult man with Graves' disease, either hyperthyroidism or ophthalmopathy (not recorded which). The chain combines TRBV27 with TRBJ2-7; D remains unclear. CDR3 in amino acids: CASSPSETMGYEQYF. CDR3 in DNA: TGCGCCAGCAGCCCTTCCGAGACCATGGGCTACGAGCAGTACTTC.